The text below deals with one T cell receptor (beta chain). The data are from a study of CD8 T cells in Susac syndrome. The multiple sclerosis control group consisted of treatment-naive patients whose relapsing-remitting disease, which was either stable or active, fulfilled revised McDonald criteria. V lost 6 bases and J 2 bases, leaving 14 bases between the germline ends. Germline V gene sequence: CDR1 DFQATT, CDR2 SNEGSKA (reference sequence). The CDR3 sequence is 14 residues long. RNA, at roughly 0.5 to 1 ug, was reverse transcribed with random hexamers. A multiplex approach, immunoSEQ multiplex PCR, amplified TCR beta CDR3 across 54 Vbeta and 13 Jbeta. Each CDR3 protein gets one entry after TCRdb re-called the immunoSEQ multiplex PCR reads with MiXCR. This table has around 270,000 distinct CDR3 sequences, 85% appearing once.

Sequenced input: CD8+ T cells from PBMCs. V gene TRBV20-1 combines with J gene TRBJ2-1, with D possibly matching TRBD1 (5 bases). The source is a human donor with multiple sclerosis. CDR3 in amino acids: CSAPGSIAYNEQFF. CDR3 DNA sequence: TGCAGTGCACCAGGGTCAATAGCCTACAATGAGCAGTTCTTC.